The 20 T cell receptor beta chains presented below share a single source sample, sequenced in a study of radiotherapy plus CTLA-4 blockade in lung cancer. TCRdb's table, derived via immunoSEQ multiplex PCR, lists solely in-frame clones and lacks some. The sample lists about 49,000 clones; about 88% were seen once. The starting material was peripheral blood, obtained from a patient treated with radiotherapy plus ipilimumab. The receptors were gathered from a human donor with non-small cell lung cancer whose response to radiotherapy plus ipilimumab could not be evaluated.

The chain links TRBV18 to TRBJ2-7; a possible D gene is TRBD1 (7 bases). CDR3 length: 16 amino acids. Germline V gene sequence: CDR1 KGHSH, CDR2 LQKENI. V lost 4 bases, J lost 0 bases, and 16 bases lay in between. The CDR3 DNA reads as TGTGCCAGCTCACGGGGGGACAGTACTCTCTCCTACGAGCAGTACTTC. It encodes CASSRGDSTLSYEQYF.

This chain links TRBV5-6 with TRBJ2-3, with D perhaps TRBD1 (5 bases). The V gene lost 7 bases and the J gene lost 2 bases, with 20 bases spanning the gap. The germline gives CDR1 SGHDT, CDR2 YYEEEE. The CDR3 extends over 16 amino acids. The CDR3, as DNA: TGTGCCAGCGAAGGGCCCGCCCTGGACAACACAGATACGCAGTATTTT. Its translation is CASEGPALDNTDTQYF. The full variable domain, in which reference TRBV5-6 and TRBJ2-3 provide the parts outside the CDR3, is DAGVTQSPTHLIKTRGQQVTLRCSPKSGHDTVSWYQQALGQGPQFIFQYYEEEERQRGNFPDRFSGHQFPNYSSELNVNALLLGDSALYLCASEGPALDNTDTQYFGPGTRLTVL.

This clone was counted only a few times. The chain combines TRBV6-6 with TRBJ1-1; no definite D call. Trimming shortened V by 2 bases and J by 9 bases, and 7 bases separated the two germline ends. There are 11 residues in the CDR3. Germline V lookup: CDR1 MNHNY, CDR2 SVGAGI (reference sequence). The CDR3 DNA is TGTGCCAGCAGTTACGAGTTGAAAGCTTTCTTT. It is translated as CASSYELKAFF.

The chain couples TRBV4-2 to TRBJ2-5, with a possible D match to TRBD2 (5 bases). The V and J ends lost 0 bases and 5 bases respectively, with 10 bases between them. The CDR3 is 14 residues long. Germline values: CDR1 LGHNA, CDR2 YNFKEQ. CDR3 residues: CASSQDLAAETQYF. DNA of the CDR3: TGTGCCAGCAGCCAAGATCTAGCCGCCGAGACCCAGTACTTC.

V usage is TRBV9 and J usage is TRBJ1-1, with a possible D match to TRBD1 (6 bases). This CDR3 comprises 14 residues. V shed 0 bases and J shed 1 base, with 7 bases lying between them. CDR1 SGDLS and CDR2 YYNGEE come from the germline V gene. CDR3 sequence reads: CASSVAGANTEAFF. CDR3 in DNA: TGTGCCAGCAGCGTAGCAGGGGCGAACACTGAAGCTTTCTTT.

The chain has TRBV28 and TRBJ1-3; D uncertain. This CDR3 comprises 14 residues. Trimming took off 8 bases at V and 2 bases at J, with 13 bases between the two ends. Germline-derived CDR1 and CDR2 are MDHEN and SYDVKM. The CDR3 protein is CASSIQSAGNTIYF. Written as DNA, the CDR3 is TGTGCCAGCTCGATTCAGTCTGCTGGAAACACCATATATTTT.

The chain recombines TRBV2 with TRBJ1-1; D is possibly TRBD1 (6 bases). The CDR3 has 14 amino acids. Per germline, CDR1 SNHLY and CDR2 FYNNEI. V was cut by 7 bases and J by 2 bases, with 14 bases left in between. CDR3 in DNA: TGTGCCAGCAAGGGACATCCCGGAAACACTGAAGCTTTCTTT. It codes for CASKGHPGNTEAFF.

This rearrangement joins TRBV5-4 to TRBJ1-1; D perhaps matches TRBD1 (6 bases). This CDR3 is 13 amino acids long. Germline CDR1 reads SGHNT; CDR2 reads YYREEE (reference sequence). Trimming took off 0 bases at V and 8 bases at J, with 11 bases between the two ends. Here the CDR3 DNA reads TGTGCCAGCAGCTTGGATTTGACAGGAGAAGCTTTCTTT. This encodes CASSLDLTGEAFF.

The chain couples TRBV5-1 to TRBJ2-1; 12 positions match TRBD2. There are 15 residues in the CDR3. Germline V gene data show CDR1 as SGHRS and CDR2 as YFSETQ. Trimming cost V 3 bases and J 5 bases; bases outside gene matches: 3. The CDR3 DNA sequence: TGCGCCAGCAGCTCACTAGCGGGGGGCCACAATGAGCAGTTCTTC. Translating it yields CASSSLAGGHNEQFF.

V and J are TRBV9 and TRBJ2-7, with D perhaps matching TRBD2 (7 bases). CDR1 and CDR2 (germline): SGDLS, YYNGEE. V was pared by 0 bases and J by 5 bases, with 12 bases between. This CDR3 comprises 14 residues. The CDR3 here is CASSVGGGANEQYF. As DNA, the CDR3 is TGTGCCAGCAGCGTAGGAGGGGGGGCAAACGAGCAGTACTTC.

Written as DNA, the CDR3 is TGTGCCAGCAGTTACGTGTCAGGGGGAACTAATGAAAAACTGTTTTTT. Translated, it gives CASSYVSGGTNEKLFF. The chain uses TRBV6-5 and TRBJ1-4; 7 positions match TRBD1. This CDR3 spans 16 amino acids. The J segment lost 1 base and the V segment lost 2 bases, leaving 4 bases of the junction unmatched. The germline V gene encodes CDR1 MNHEY and CDR2 SVGAGI.

CDR3 sequence: CAWNVLVSTDTQYF. DNA for the CDR3: TGTGCCTGGAACGTACTAGTCAGCACAGATACGCAGTATTTT. The V gene is TRBV30, the J gene TRBJ2-3, with D perhaps TRBD2 (5 bases). CDR3 length equals 14 residues. The V and J ends lost 4 bases and 0 bases respectively, with 11 bases between them. CDR1 is GTSNPN, CDR2 SVGIG, per germline (reference sequence).

V usage is TRBV6-5 and J usage is TRBJ1-1, with unresolved D. Germline CDR1 reads MNHEY; CDR2 reads SVGAGI. The CDR3 is made up of 14 amino acids. The V gene lost 6 bases and the J gene lost 4 bases, with 15 bases spanning the gap. CDR3 nucleotides: TGTGCCAGCAGCCCCCGGCAGGCCGGCACTGAAGCTTTCTTT. Translated, it gives CASSPRQAGTEAFF.

The chain combines TRBV4-1 with TRBJ1-1; D possibly corresponds to TRBD1 (5 bases). The CDR3 loop spans 16 amino acids. The germline CDR1 and CDR2 sequences are MGHRA and YSYEKL. V was pared by 0 bases and J by 4 bases, with 15 bases between. The chain's CDR3 is CASSQERGRLSTEAFF. DNA of the CDR3: TGCGCCAGCAGCCAAGAAAGGGGTCGGTTGAGCACTGAAGCTTTCTTT.

V usage is TRBV23-1 and J usage is TRBJ1-3, with TRBD1 matching over 8 bases. TRBV23-1 belongs to the ORF category, with a function that is uncertain. This CDR3 has 17 residues. The trim removed 5 bases at V and 5 bases at J, leaving 14 bases unmatched. The CDR3 nucleotides read TGCGCCAGCAGTACCTCTTGGACAGGGCGGGGGAGAAACACCATATATTTT. This gives the protein CASSTSWTGRGRNTIYF.

The chain carries TRBV9 and TRBJ2-3; 9 bases are shared with TRBD2. The germline V gene encodes CDR1 SGDLS and CDR2 YYNGEE. Trimming took 0 bases from V and 0 from J; bases not matched to a gene: 11. The CDR3 loop spans 19 amino acids. CDR3 region: CASSVAGASGDISTDTQYF. The CDR3 DNA reads as TGTGCCAGCAGCGTAGCTGGGGCTAGCGGGGATATAAGCACAGATACGCAGTATTTT. Full variable domain (rest looked up from reference TRBV9 and TRBJ2-3): DSGVTQTPKHLITATGQRVTLRCSPRSGDLSVYWYQQSLDQGLQFLIQYYNGEERAKGNILERFSAQQFPDLHSELNLSSLELGDSALYFCASSVAGASGDISTDTQYFGPGTRLTVL.

By frequency in the sample, this clone is medium-sized. The J gene is TRBJ2-7, the V gene TRBV6-6; no firm D call. V gave up 5 bases and J gave up 3 bases, with 11 bases separating them. Germline assignment: CDR1 MNHNY and CDR2 SVGAGI (reference sequence). The CDR3 runs 13 residues. The CDR3 DNA reads TGTGCCAGCAGTAACCTGGCCGACTACGAGCAGTACTTC. Translation: CASSNLADYEQYF.

This chain joins TRBV6-1 and TRBJ1-2, with unresolved D. The CDR3 totals 11 residues. The germline V gene encodes CDR1 MNHNS and CDR2 SASEGT. The V gene lost 6 bases and the J gene lost 4 bases, with 6 bases spanning the gap. CDR3 region: CASSGVYGYTF. The CDR3, as DNA: TGTGCCAGCAGCGGGGTCTATGGCTACACCTTC.

The chain recombines TRBV5-1 with TRBJ2-5; 9 positions agree with TRBD1. J lost 4 bases, V lost 4 bases, and 5 bases had no gene match. Looked up from germline, CDR1 is SGHRS and CDR2 is YFSETQ. This CDR3 has 14 residues. This chain's CDR3 is CASSTGTGRETQYF. The DNA of the CDR3 is TGCGCCAGCAGCACCGGGACAGGGAGAGAGACCCAGTACTTC.

The V gene is TRBV9, the J gene TRBJ2-2, with TRBD2 identical over 12 bases. Germline V gene lookup returns CDR1 SGDLS and CDR2 YYNGEE. The CDR3 loop spans 16 amino acids. V shed 0 bases, J shed 8 bases, and the junction held 5 bases outside the gene matches. The CDR3 region is CASSVVPSGGAGELFF. The CDR3 nucleotides read TGTGCCAGCAGCGTAGTTCCTAGCGGGGGGGCTGGGGAGCTGTTTTTT.